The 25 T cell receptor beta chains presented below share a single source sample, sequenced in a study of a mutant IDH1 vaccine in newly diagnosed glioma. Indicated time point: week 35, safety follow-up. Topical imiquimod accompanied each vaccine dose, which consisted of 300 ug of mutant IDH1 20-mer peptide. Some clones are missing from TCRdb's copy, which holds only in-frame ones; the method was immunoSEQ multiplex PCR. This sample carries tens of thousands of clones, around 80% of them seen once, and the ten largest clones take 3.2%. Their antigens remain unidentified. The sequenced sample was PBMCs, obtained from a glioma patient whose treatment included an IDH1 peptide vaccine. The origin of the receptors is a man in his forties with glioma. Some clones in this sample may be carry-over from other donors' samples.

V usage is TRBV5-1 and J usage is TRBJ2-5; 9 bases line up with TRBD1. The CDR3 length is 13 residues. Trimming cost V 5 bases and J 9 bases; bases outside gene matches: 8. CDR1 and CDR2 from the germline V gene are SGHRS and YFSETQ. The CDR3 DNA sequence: TGCGCCAGCAGTCGGGACAGGGACGTGGCCCAGTACTTC. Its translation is CASSRDRDVAQYF.

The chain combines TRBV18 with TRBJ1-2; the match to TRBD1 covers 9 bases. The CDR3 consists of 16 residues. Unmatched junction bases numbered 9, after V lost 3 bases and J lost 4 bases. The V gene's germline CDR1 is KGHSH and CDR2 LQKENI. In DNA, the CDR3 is TGTGCCAGCTCACCGCTTCGACAGGGGGGAGCCTATGGCTACACCTTC. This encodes CASSPLRQGGAYGYTF.

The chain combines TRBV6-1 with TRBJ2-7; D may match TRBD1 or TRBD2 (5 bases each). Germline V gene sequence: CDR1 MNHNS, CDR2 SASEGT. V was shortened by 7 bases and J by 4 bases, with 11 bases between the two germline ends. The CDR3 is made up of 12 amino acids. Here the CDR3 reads CASTGTGYEQYF. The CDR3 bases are TGTGCCAGCACAGGGACGGGGTACGAGCAGTACTTC.

The CDR3 bases are TGTGCCAGCAGTGTAGACAGGGCGGACACCGGGGAGCTGTTTTTT. Translating it yields CASSVDRADTGELFF. The chain employs TRBV6-1 and TRBJ2-2, with 7 bases that match TRBD1. The V gene's germline CDR1 is MNHNS and CDR2 SASEGT. The CDR3 length is 15 residues. Trimming cost V 4 bases and J 3 bases; bases outside gene matches: 5.

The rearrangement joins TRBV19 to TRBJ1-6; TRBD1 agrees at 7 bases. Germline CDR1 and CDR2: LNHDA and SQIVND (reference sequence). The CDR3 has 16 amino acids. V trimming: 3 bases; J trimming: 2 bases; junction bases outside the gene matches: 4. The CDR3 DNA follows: TGTGCCAGTAGTATCCCGGGACAGACCTATAATTCACCCCTCCACTTT. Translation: CASSIPGQTYNSPLHF.

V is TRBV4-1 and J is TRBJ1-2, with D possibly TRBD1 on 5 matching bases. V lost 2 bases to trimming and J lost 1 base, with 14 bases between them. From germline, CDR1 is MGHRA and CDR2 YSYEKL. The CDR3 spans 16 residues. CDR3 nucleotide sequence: TGCGCCAGCAGCCAAAAGCCCGGGACCCATAACTATGGCTACACCTTC. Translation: CASSQKPGTHNYGYTF.

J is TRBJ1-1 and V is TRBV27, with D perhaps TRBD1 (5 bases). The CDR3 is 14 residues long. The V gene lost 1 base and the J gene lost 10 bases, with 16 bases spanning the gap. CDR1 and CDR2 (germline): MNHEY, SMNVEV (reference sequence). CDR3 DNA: TGTGCCAGCAGTTTATTTAGGGGCAGGGCGTCAGCTTTCTTT. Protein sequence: CASSLFRGRASAFF.

This chain's CDR3 is CASSSSWSGGAGSPYEQYF. The CDR3 nucleotides are TGCGCCAGCAGTTCCTCTTGGAGCGGGGGGGCCGGATCACCCTACGAGCAGTACTTC. This rearrangement joins TRBV5-1 to TRBJ2-7; 10 positions match TRBD2. This CDR3 spans 19 amino acids. The germline CDR1 and CDR2 sequences are SGHRS and YFSETQ. Losses at the gene ends were 5 bases for V and 2 bases for J; bases not matched to a gene: 19. Looking up the rest from reference TRBV5-1 and TRBJ2-7 gives the full variable domain: KAGVTQTPRYLIKTRGQQVTLSCSPISGHRSVSWYQQTPGQGLQFLFEYFSETQRNKGNFPGRFSGRQFSNSRSEMNVSTLELGDSALYLCASSSSWSGGAGSPYEQYFGPGTRLTVT.

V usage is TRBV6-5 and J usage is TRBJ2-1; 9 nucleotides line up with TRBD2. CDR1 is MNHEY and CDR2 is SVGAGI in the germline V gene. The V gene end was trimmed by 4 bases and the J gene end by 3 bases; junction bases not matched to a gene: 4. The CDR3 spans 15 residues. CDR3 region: CASSSTSGRYNEQFF. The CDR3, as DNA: TGTGCCAGCAGTTCGACTAGCGGCCGCTACAATGAGCAGTTCTTC.

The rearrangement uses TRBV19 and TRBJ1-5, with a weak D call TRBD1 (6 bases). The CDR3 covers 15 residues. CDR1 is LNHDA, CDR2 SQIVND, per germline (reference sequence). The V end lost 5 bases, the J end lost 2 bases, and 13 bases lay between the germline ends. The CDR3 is CASSPPQGRNQPQHF. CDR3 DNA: TGTGCCAGTAGTCCCCCACAGGGTCGCAATCAGCCCCAGCATTTT.

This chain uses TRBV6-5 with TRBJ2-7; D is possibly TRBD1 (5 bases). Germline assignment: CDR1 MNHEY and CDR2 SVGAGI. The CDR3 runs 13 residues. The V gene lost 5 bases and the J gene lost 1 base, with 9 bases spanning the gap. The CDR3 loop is CASSPGISYEQYF. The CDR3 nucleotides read TGTGCCAGCAGTCCAGGGATATCCTACGAGCAGTACTTC.

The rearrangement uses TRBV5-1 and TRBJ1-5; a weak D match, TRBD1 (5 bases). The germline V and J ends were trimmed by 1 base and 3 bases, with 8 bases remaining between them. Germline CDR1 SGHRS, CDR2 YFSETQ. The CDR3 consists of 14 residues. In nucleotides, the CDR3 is TGCGCCAGCAGCTTGTCAGGGAACAATCAGCCCCAGCATTTT. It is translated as CASSLSGNNQPQHF.

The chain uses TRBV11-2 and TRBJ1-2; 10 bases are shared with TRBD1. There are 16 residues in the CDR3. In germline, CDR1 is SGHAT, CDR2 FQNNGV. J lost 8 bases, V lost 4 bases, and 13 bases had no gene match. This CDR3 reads CASSSLSDRGSRGYTF. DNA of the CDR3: TGTGCCAGCAGCTCCCTCTCGGACAGGGGGAGCCGAGGCTACACCTTC.

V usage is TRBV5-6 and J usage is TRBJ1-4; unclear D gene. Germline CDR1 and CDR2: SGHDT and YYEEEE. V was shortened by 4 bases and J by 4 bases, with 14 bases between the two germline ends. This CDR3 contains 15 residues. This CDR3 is CASSLVSDFNEKLFF. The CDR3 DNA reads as TGTGCCAGCAGCCTGGTTTCGGACTTTAATGAAAAACTGTTTTTT.

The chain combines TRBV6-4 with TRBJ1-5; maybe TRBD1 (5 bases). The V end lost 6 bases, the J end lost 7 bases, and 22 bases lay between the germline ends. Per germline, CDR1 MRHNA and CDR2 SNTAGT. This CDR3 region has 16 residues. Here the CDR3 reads CASRLRDMRGKQPQHF. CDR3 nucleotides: TGTGCCAGCAGACTAAGAGACATGAGGGGAAAACAGCCCCAGCATTTT.

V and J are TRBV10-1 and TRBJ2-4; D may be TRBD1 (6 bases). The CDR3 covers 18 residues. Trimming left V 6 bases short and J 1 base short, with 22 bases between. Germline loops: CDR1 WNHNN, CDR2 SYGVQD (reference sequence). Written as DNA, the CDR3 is TGCGCCAGCAGCCCCCTCCTTGGACAGCTATGGGCCAAAAACATTCAGTACTTC. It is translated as CASSPLLGQLWAKNIQYF.

The CDR3 here is CASSYRQGARDEQYF. CDR3 nucleotide sequence: TGTGCCAGCAGCTACCGACAGGGGGCGAGGGACGAGCAGTACTTC. The J gene is TRBJ2-7, the V gene TRBV5-6, with 10 bases that match TRBD1. Trimming cost V 3 bases and J 5 bases; bases outside gene matches: 8. Looked up from germline, CDR1 is SGHDT and CDR2 is YYEEEE. The CDR3 loop spans 15 amino acids.

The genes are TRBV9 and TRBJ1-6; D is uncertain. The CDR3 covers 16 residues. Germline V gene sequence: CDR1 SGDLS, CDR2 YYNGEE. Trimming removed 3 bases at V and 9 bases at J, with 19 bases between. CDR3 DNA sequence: TGTGCCAGCAGCGGCGGTGGGAACCGCGGGAGTTCACCCCTCCACTTT. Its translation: CASSGGGNRGSSPLHF.

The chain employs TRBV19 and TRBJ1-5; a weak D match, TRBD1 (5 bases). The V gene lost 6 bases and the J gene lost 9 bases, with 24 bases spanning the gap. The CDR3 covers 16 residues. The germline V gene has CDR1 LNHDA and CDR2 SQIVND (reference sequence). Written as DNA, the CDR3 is TGTGCCAGTAGCCAAAGTGACGGGGCCGTTATACGGCCCCAGCATTTT. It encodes CASSQSDGAVIRPQHF.

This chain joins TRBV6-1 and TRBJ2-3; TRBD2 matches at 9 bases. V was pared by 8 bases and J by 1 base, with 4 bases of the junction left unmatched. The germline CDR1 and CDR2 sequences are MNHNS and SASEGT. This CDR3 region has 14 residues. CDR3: CASGLAHGTDTQYF. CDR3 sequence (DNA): TGTGCCAGCGGACTAGCGCACGGCACAGATACGCAGTATTTT.

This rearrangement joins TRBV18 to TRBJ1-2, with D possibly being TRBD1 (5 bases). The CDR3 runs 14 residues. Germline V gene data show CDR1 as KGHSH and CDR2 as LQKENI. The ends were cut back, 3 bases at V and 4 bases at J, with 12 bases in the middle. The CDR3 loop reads CASSPTGQFYGYTF. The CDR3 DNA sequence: TGTGCCAGCTCACCCACGGGGCAGTTCTATGGCTACACCTTC.

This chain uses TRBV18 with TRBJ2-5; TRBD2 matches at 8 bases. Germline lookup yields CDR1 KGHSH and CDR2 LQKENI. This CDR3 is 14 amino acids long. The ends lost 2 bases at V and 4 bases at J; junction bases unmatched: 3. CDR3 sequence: CASSPTGLAETQYF. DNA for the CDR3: TGTGCCAGCTCACCAACCGGACTAGCAGAGACCCAGTACTTC.

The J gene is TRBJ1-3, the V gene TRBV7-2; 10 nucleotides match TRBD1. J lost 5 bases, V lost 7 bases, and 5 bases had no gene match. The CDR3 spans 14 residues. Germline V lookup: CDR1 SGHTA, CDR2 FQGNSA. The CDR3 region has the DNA TGTGCCAGCATCGTAGACAGGGGGCGAAACACCATATATTTT. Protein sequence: CASIVDRGRNTIYF.

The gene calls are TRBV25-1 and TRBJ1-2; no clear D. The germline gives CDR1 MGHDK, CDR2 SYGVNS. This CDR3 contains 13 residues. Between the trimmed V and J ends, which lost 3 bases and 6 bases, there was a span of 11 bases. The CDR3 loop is CASSDSAWNGYTF. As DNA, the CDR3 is TGTGCCAGCAGTGACTCCGCCTGGAATGGCTACACCTTC.

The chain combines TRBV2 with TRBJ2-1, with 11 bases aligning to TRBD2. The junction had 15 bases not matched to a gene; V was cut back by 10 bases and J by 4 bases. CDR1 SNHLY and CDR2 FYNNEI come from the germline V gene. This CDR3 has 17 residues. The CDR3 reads CANSQSGGLAAYNEQFF. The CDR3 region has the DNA TGTGCCAACTCACAAAGTGGGGGACTAGCGGCGTACAATGAGCAGTTCTTC.